The 31 T cell receptor beta chains reported below all come from one sample, sequenced in a study of OX40 agonist ivuxolimab in advanced cancers. Sequenced by immunoSEQ multiplex PCR; TCRdb stores in-frame clones only, minus some. The table shows tens of thousands of clones, with about 86% occurring only once. The specimen was CD4+ or CD8+ T cells sorted from blood, collected in a trial of the OX40 agonist ivuxolimab. The source is an adult with an advanced solid tumor such as melanoma, head and neck, liver or kidney cancer.

The chain uses TRBV5-1 and TRBJ2-7, with D perhaps assigned TRBD1 or TRBD2 (5 bases each). CDR3 length equals 14 residues. Deletions cut 0 bases from V and 6 bases from J, with 13 bases between. Germline-derived CDR1 and CDR2 are SGHRS and YFSETQ. The CDR3 is CASSLVGTTTEQYF. The CDR3 nucleotides read TGCGCCAGCAGCTTGGTGGGGACGACCACCGAGCAGTACTTC.

This clone was detected once. V is TRBV10-3 and J is TRBJ2-7; 9 nucleotides align to TRBD1. The germline V gene has CDR1 ENHRY and CDR2 SYGVKD. The CDR3 runs 13 residues. Trimming took 6 bases from V and 0 from J; bases not matched to a gene: 0. In nucleotides, the CDR3 is TGTGCCATCAGGACAGGGGGCTCCTACGAGCAGTACTTC. It yields the protein CAIRTGGSYEQYF.

This chain links TRBV19 with TRBJ1-2; D is unresolved. Germline CDR1 reads LNHDA; CDR2 reads SQIVND (reference sequence). Between the trimmed V and J ends, which lost 6 bases and 0 bases, there was a span of 14 bases. This CDR3 has 15 residues. This CDR3 is CASRWWAGPNYGYTF. CDR3 DNA sequence: TGTGCCAGTAGGTGGTGGGCAGGACCTAACTATGGCTACACCTTC.

The chain is built from TRBV6-5 and TRBJ1-3; D is ambiguous. The CDR3 is 13 residues long. Germline V CDR1 and CDR2: MNHEY, SVGAGI. V was cut by 5 bases and J by 1 base, with 6 bases left in between. The CDR3 nucleotides read TGTGCCAGCAGTGTCGAATCTGGAAACACCATATATTTT. Its protein is CASSVESGNTIYF.

The V gene is TRBV18, the J gene TRBJ2-1; TRBD2 aligns across 13 bases. Trimming at V came to 1 base and at J to 9 bases, leaving 3 bases not matched to a gene. The CDR3 sequence is 15 residues long. Germline V gene data show CDR1 as KGHSH and CDR2 as LQKENI. The CDR3 spells CASSPRGLAGSEQFF. CDR3 DNA sequence: TGTGCCAGCTCACCACGGGGACTAGCGGGAAGTGAGCAGTTCTTC.

The V call is TRBV7-2, the J call TRBJ2-1; 14 positions agree with TRBD2. The CDR3 totals 15 residues. Germline-derived CDR1 and CDR2 are SGHTA and FQGNSA. J gave up 11 bases and V 8 bases, and 11 bases lay outside the gene matches. The CDR3 reads CASARGLAGENKQFF. CDR3 DNA: TGTGCCAGCGCCCGGGGACTAGCGGGAGAGAATAAGCAGTTCTTC.

This clone has only one observation. The V call is TRBV5-1, the J call TRBJ1-4; weak D call: TRBD1 (6 bases). Trimming took off 3 bases at V and 4 bases at J, with 10 bases between the two ends. Germline V gene sequence: CDR1 SGHRS, CDR2 YFSETQ. There are 14 residues in the CDR3. DNA of the CDR3: TGCGCCAGCAGCTCTGGACAGCTTAATGAAAAACTGTTTTTT. Encoded protein: CASSSGQLNEKLFF.

The chain is built from TRBV19 and TRBJ2-3, with D hard to call. The length of the CDR3 is 16 residues. Trimming left V 5 bases short and J 0 bases short, with 15 bases between. Germline V gene lookup returns CDR1 LNHDA and CDR2 SQIVND (reference sequence). The CDR3 loop is CASSPPGLSSTDTQYF. The CDR3 DNA follows: TGTGCCAGTAGTCCCCCCGGGTTATCTAGCACAGATACGCAGTATTTT.

This chain links TRBV28 with TRBJ2-7, with TRBD1 identical over 9 bases. Germline-derived CDR1 and CDR2 are MDHEN and SYDVKM. V was clipped by 5 bases and J by 6 bases; unmatched bases: 11. This CDR3 comprises 15 residues. The CDR3 DNA sequence: TGTGCCAGCAGTGCTCCCGGGACAGGGTTAATCGAGCAGTACTTC. Translated, it gives CASSAPGTGLIEQYF.

In DNA, the CDR3 is TGTGCCAGCAGTTACGAGGGTCGGCAAGAGACCCAGTACTTC. Translated, it gives CASSYEGRQETQYF. This rearrangement joins TRBV6-5 to TRBJ2-5; weak D call: TRBD2 (5 bases). CDR3 length: 14 residues. V lost 2 bases, J lost 2 bases, and 9 bases lay in between. CDR1 and CDR2 from the germline V gene are MNHEY and SVGAGI.

The CDR3 region has the DNA TGTGCCATCAGTGACTCTAGCGGTTCCTACGAGCAGTACTTC. This encodes CAISDSSGSYEQYF. J is TRBJ2-7 and V is TRBV10-3, with 7 bases aligning to TRBD2. CDR1 and CDR2 from the germline V gene are ENHRY and SYGVKD. The CDR3 has 14 amino acids. After removal of 3 bases from V and 1 base from J, the junction contained 3 bases not matched to a gene.

This sequence joins TRBV9 and TRBJ2-5, with 8 bases lining up with TRBD2. The germline CDR1 and CDR2 sequences are SGDLS and YYNGEE. J gave up 2 bases and V 3 bases, and 6 bases lay outside the gene matches. There are 15 residues in the CDR3. CDR3 coding DNA: TGTGCCAGCAGCGACCTCTTAGCGGGACAAGAGACCCAGTACTTC. As protein: CASSDLLAGQETQYF.

This clone was seen a single time. The chain is built from TRBV5-1 and TRBJ2-1, with 8 nucleotides matching TRBD2. V lost 1 base and J lost 7; bases outside the gene matches: 7. The CDR3 consists of 15 residues. From germline, CDR1 is SGHRS and CDR2 YFSETQ. The CDR3, as DNA: TGCGCCAGCAGCTTGAGCGGGAGTATAAGAAATGAGCAGTTCTTC. Translated: CASSLSGSIRNEQFF.

The V and J genes are TRBV21-1 and TRBJ2-3; the DNA was not used to check the table's D call, TRBD1. TRBV21-1 is a recognized pseudogene. There are 18 residues in the CDR3. The CDR3 DNA reads TGTGCCAGCAGATGCACCGTCTTAAGGGGGTCTTGGCAAGATACGCAGTATTTT. Protein product: CASRCTVLRGSWQDTQYF.

This chain links TRBV10-2 with TRBJ2-7, with D hard to call. The CDR3 consists of 15 residues. Germline CDR1 reads WSHSY; CDR2 reads SAAADI. Trimming pared 4 bases from V and 2 bases from J, leaving 15 bases between. CDR3 coding DNA: TGCGCCAGCAGTGCCCCGCTCCTGGCAGCCTACGAGCAGTACTTC. Translation gives CASSAPLLAAYEQYF.

The chain joins TRBV27 to TRBJ2-7; TRBD1 is a possible D gene (5 bases). Germline CDR1 and CDR2: MNHEY and SMNVEV (reference sequence). CDR3 length: 15 residues. V was clipped by 3 bases and J by 0 bases, with 12 bases between them. CDR3 nucleotides: TGTGCCAGCAGTTTGGAATACAGGAACTCCTACGAGCAGTACTTC. It codes for CASSLEYRNSYEQYF.

The V call is TRBV11-2, the J call TRBJ2-3; D possibly corresponds to TRBD2 (6 bases). Trimming pared 0 bases from V and 4 bases from J, leaving 14 bases between. The germline gives CDR1 SGHAT, CDR2 FQNNGV. The CDR3 extends over 16 amino acids. This CDR3 reads CASSLDGGVQADTQYF. In DNA form, the CDR3 reads TGTGCCAGCAGCTTAGATGGCGGGGTTCAGGCAGATACGCAGTATTTT.

The count of this clone is one. Germline and junction disagree at one end, which may indicate a read error. The chain couples TRBV28 to TRBJ1-1; no definite D call. The CDR3 covers 13 residues. The germline CDR1 and CDR2 sequences are MDHEN and SYDVKM. The DNA of the CDR3 is TGTGCCAGCAACGAGAATTCGAACATTGAAGCTTTCTTT. Its protein product is CASNENSNIEAFF.

The chain employs TRBV27 and TRBJ2-3; D might be TRBD1 (6 bases). The germline V gene encodes CDR1 MNHEY and CDR2 SMNVEV (reference sequence). The CDR3 is 13 residues long. The V and J ends lost 6 bases and 1 base respectively, with 8 bases between them. CDR3 sequence: CASRDSGTDTQYF. Written as DNA, the CDR3 is TGTGCCAGCAGGGACAGTGGCACAGATACGCAGTATTTT.

V gene TRBV4-1 combines with J gene TRBJ1-1; no firm D call. Trimming cost V 1 base and J 1 base, with 7 bases left between them. CDR1 is MGHRA, CDR2 YSYEKL, per germline. This CDR3 is built from 14 residues. The CDR3 DNA is TGCGCCAGCAGCCAAGTTAAAGGGAACACTGAAGCTTTCTTT. Residues: CASSQVKGNTEAFF.

The sample holds one count of this clone. The rearrangement uses TRBV6-5 and TRBJ1-1; D may be TRBD1 (6 bases). This CDR3 is 15 amino acids long. The germline V gene has CDR1 MNHEY and CDR2 SVGAGI. V lost 9 bases and J lost 6, with 23 bases in between. The DNA of the CDR3 is TGTGCCAGTTTTCGGAGAGTACAGGGATTCGCTGAAGCTTTCTTT. This codes for CASFRRVQGFAEAFF.

This clone showed up just once. In DNA, the CDR3 is TGTGCCATCAGTGAGTCTGGACAGGGGACAAGTGATACGCAGTATTTT. Its translation: CAISESGQGTSDTQYF. The V and J genes are TRBV10-3 and TRBJ2-3; 9 bases line up with TRBD1. The ends lost 0 bases at V and 6 bases at J; junction bases unmatched: 7. Germline CDR1 and CDR2: ENHRY and SYGVKD. The CDR3 is 16 residues long.

The chain joins TRBV5-1 to TRBJ2-3; the match to TRBD2 covers 8 bases. Unmatched junction bases numbered 3, after V lost 0 bases and J lost 0 bases. The germline V gene encodes CDR1 SGHRS and CDR2 YFSETQ. There are 16 residues in the CDR3. The CDR3 sequence is CASSLVAGTSTDTQYF. Written as DNA, the CDR3 is TGCGCCAGCAGCTTGGTAGCGGGGACTAGCACAGATACGCAGTATTTT.

V is TRBV5-1 and J is TRBJ2-3; D gene uncertain. From germline, CDR1 is SGHRS and CDR2 YFSETQ. V was shortened by 4 bases and J by 1 base, with 4 bases between the two germline ends. This CDR3 spans 12 amino acids. The CDR3 loop reads CASSRGTDTQYF. Here the CDR3 DNA reads TGCGCCAGCAGCCGGGGCACAGATACGCAGTATTTT.

V gene TRBV28 combines with J gene TRBJ2-5; 8 bases fit TRBD2. Germline V gene lookup returns CDR1 MDHEN and CDR2 SYDVKM. The CDR3 totals 13 residues. V gave up 4 bases and J gave up 3 bases; unmatched junction bases: 1. The CDR3 is CASSYSGEETQYF. The DNA for the CDR3 is TGTGCCAGCAGTTATAGCGGGGAAGAGACCCAGTACTTC.

The chain combines TRBV5-1 with TRBJ2-7, with 9 bases lining up with TRBD1. The V and J ends lost 3 bases and 4 bases, in that order; junction bases with no gene match: 8. This CDR3 region has 15 residues. Germline CDR1 SGHRS, CDR2 YFSETQ. The CDR3 bases are TGCGCCAGCAGCTCCCTCGGGACAGGGATTTACGAGCAGTACTTC. The encoded protein is CASSSLGTGIYEQYF.

The chain couples TRBV2 to TRBJ2-3; no definite D call. Per germline, CDR1 SNHLY and CDR2 FYNNEI. With 6 bases removed from V and 5 bases from J, the gap between germline ends came to 12 bases. The CDR3 has 13 residues. For the CDR3, the DNA is TGTGCCAGCAGCCTACTATGGGGAGATACGCAGTATTTT. Protein sequence: CASSLLWGDTQYF.

The V and J genes are TRBV25-1 and TRBJ2-5; D is unresolved. The CDR3 extends over 13 amino acids. Per germline, CDR1 MGHDK and CDR2 SYGVNS. Trimming stripped 4 bases from V and 2 bases from J, with 8 bases between. Written as DNA, the CDR3 is TGTGCCAGCAGTGCAACACGACAAGAGACCCAGTACTTC. Its translation is CASSATRQETQYF.

The chain combines TRBV19 with TRBJ2-5; 9 bases are shared with TRBD1. V lost 5 bases, J lost 3 bases, and 10 bases stayed unmatched. The CDR3 sequence is 16 residues long. Germline assignment: CDR1 LNHDA and CDR2 SQIVND (reference sequence). CDR3 loop: CASSLIPGQGEETQYF. CDR3 nucleotide sequence: TGTGCCAGTAGTTTAATACCGGGACAGGGAGAAGAGACCCAGTACTTC.

This rearrangement joins TRBV4-2 to TRBJ2-7; no clear D. The CDR3 extends over 16 amino acids. Trimming pared 0 bases from V and 0 bases from J, leaving 12 bases between. CDR1 is LGHNA, CDR2 YNFKEQ, per germline. CDR3 protein: CASSQEGGSSSYEQYF. For the CDR3, the DNA is TGTGCCAGCAGCCAAGAGGGCGGCTCCAGCTCCTACGAGCAGTACTTC.

There are a few counts of this clone. This chain connects TRBV6-5 to TRBJ1-2, with no clear D. Germline V gene data show CDR1 as MNHEY and CDR2 as SVGAGI. Trimming removed 5 bases from V and 3 bases from J, with 4 bases in between. CDR3 length equals 11 residues. The CDR3 region is CASSNHYGYTF. As DNA, the CDR3 is TGTGCCAGCAGTAACCACTATGGCTACACCTTC.